The 3 T cell receptor beta chains below were found in one sample sequenced in a study of blood T cell repertoires in COVID-19. Measured with immunoSEQ multiplex PCR; TCRdb has only the in-frame clones, and not every one. The profile shows about 110,000 clones, around 89% of them singletons. The sample comprised peripheral blood. These receptors were collected from a woman older than 75 with acute or convalescent COVID-19.

Worth noting for this clone: Other DNA sequences in the sample encode the same CDR3. The chain links TRBV15 to TRBJ2-1; no firm D call. Trimming left V 1 base short and J 0 bases short, with 7 bases between. The CDR3 loop spans 15 amino acids. From germline, CDR1 is LNHNV and CDR2 YYDKDF (reference sequence). CDR3 region: CATSRGRDSYNEQFF. Here the CDR3 DNA reads TGTGCCACCAGCAGAGGCCGCGACTCCTACAATGAGCAGTTCTTC.

A single count supports this clone. V is TRBV5-1 and J is TRBJ2-3, with D uncertain. CDR3 length equals 12 residues. Germline CDR1 reads SGHRS; CDR2 reads YFSETQ. V gave up 2 bases and J gave up 2 bases, with 3 bases separating them. CDR3 loop: CASSFNTDTQYF. In DNA form, the CDR3 reads TGCGCCAGCAGCTTCAACACAGATACGCAGTATTTT.

The sample holds one count of this clone. The chain couples TRBV28 to TRBJ1-1; D uncertain. The V gene lost 2 bases and the J gene lost 8 bases, with 3 bases spanning the gap. The CDR3 covers 10 residues. CDR1 MDHEN and CDR2 SYDVKM come from the germline V gene. Here the CDR3 DNA reads TGTGCCAGCAGTTTAGGCGAAGCTTTCTTT. Translation: CASSLGEAFF.